This TCR beta chain originates from a study of blood T cells in healthy people across ages. Study-level background: Using template switching, researchers captured about one barcoded beta molecule for each two T cells.

Those donating, healthy Caucasian individuals from Russia, were aged about 6 to 100. Each donor gave around 9.6 milliliters of peripheral blood. Through a sample-barcoded 5' primer and a J-beta primer mix, a second PCR was run for 7 to 11 cycles. Using its own MiXCR run on the 5' RACE reads, TCRdb lists one record per CDR3 protein. Counted here are about 830,000 distinct CDR3 sequences, approximately 67% occurring once; the ten biggest clones make up around 30%. This clonotype was obtained from a man younger than 45 in good health. The sequenced material came from blood.

The CDR3 DNA reads TGTGCCAGCAGCCGATCTTTTGGGCAGGGGGGCTACGAGCAGTACTTC. Its protein is CASSRSFGQGGYEQYF. The J gene is TRBJ2-7, the V gene TRBV7-8, with a tentative D call TRBD1 (7 bases). CDR1 is SGHVS and CDR2 is FQNEAQ in the germline V gene. CDR3 length: 16 amino acids. V was cut by 5 bases and J by 3 bases, with 20 bases left in between.